Below, 19 T cell receptor beta chains from the same sample are listed, as sequenced in a study of TIL therapy for anti-PD-1-resistant metastatic lung cancer (dated by TCRdb to 2020 to 2023). The time point label for this specimen denotes: pre-treatment sample, taken before nivolumab and TIL therapy. Using bias-controlled multiplex PCR with the immunoSEQ v3 hsTCRB kit, the TCR beta CDR3 regions were amplified from genomic DNA. Here the immuneACCESS table is served through TCRdb, limited to in-frame sequences with V and J called. Missing clones are a known gap in these copies; in checked studies unresolved V genes cover under half, and the rest lacks a known reason. This sample comprises 50,000 to 65,000 clones, approximately 80% of them detected only once. Of the sample, roughly 3% is held by the ten largest clones. Sample: blood, taken at baseline. The receptors were gathered from a person aged 25-85 years with non-small cell lung cancer.

V gene TRBV28 combines with J gene TRBJ2-1, with D possibly TRBD2 on 5 matching bases. V lost 5 bases, J lost 0 bases, and 14 bases lay in between. The CDR3 length is 16 residues. Germline lookup yields CDR1 MDHEN and CDR2 SYDVKM. CDR3 region: CASSMAAGSSYNEQFF. The CDR3 DNA reads as TGTGCCAGCAGTATGGCGGCGGGCAGCTCCTACAATGAGCAGTTCTTC.

The J gene is TRBJ2-2, the V gene TRBV6-1; TRBD2 matches 13 bases. CDR3 size: 22 residues. The J segment lost 1 base and the V segment lost 0 bases, leaving 14 bases of the junction unmatched. In germline, CDR1 is MNHNS, CDR2 SASEGT. CDR3 sequence reads: CASSEAVGGWGLAGLNTGELFF. The CDR3 DNA follows: TGTGCCAGCAGTGAAGCAGTAGGGGGTTGGGGACTAGCGGGGTTGAACACCGGGGAGCTGTTTTTT.

V is TRBV20-1 and J is TRBJ2-7; D is uncertain. Germline assignment: CDR1 DFQATT and CDR2 SNEGSKA (reference sequence). V was cut by 3 bases and J by 6 bases, with 18 bases left in between. CDR3 length: 14 amino acids. The CDR3 sequence: CSASDHISPSEQYF. For the CDR3, the DNA is TGCAGTGCTAGTGACCACATATCTCCCTCCGAGCAGTACTTC.

The V gene is TRBV7-2, the J gene TRBJ2-7; D could derive from TRBD1 or TRBD2 (5 bases each). CDR3 length: 16 amino acids. Deletions cut 1 base from V and 4 bases from J, with 17 bases between. From germline, CDR1 is SGHTA and CDR2 FQGNSA. CDR3 loop: CASSLGGASGGYEQYF. CDR3 DNA: TGTGCCAGCAGCTTAGGGGGCGCGTCGGGCGGGTACGAGCAGTACTTC.

This clone was detected only a few times. The gene calls are TRBV11-2 and TRBJ1-2; D is unclear. V lost 2 bases to trimming and J lost 3 bases, with 7 bases between them. Germline V gene sequence: CDR1 SGHAT, CDR2 FQNNGV. CDR3 length: 13 amino acids. CDR3 in amino acids: CASSLISDYGYTF. CDR3 sequence (DNA): TGTGCCAGCAGCTTAATTTCAGACTATGGCTACACCTTC.

Comment on this clone: Relative to the germline gene, one junction end is altered; a read error may explain this. The chain is built from TRBV7-7 and TRBJ2-2, with 7 positions matching TRBD1. The CDR3 runs 15 residues. Germline lookup yields CDR1 SSHAT and CDR2 FNYEAQ (reference sequence). The CDR3 is CASSPGTGAGGELFF. The CDR3 region has the DNA TGTGCTAGCAGCCCAGGAACAGGGGCGGGCGGGGAGCTGTTTTTT. Variable domain in full (rest from reference TRBV7-7 and TRBJ2-2): GAGVSQSPRYKVTKRGQDVTLRCDPISSHATLYWYQQALGQGPEFLTYFNYEAQPDKSGLPSDRFSAERPEGSISTLTIQRTEQRDSAMYRCASSPGTGAGGELFFGEGSRLTVL.

The genes are TRBV5-1 and TRBJ2-5, with 8 bases lining up with TRBD2. CDR1 is SGHRS, CDR2 YFSETQ, per germline. The junction had 12 bases not matched to a gene; V was cut back by 6 bases and J by 5 bases. This CDR3 is built from 15 residues. The CDR3 DNA reads as TGCGCCAGCAAGTTTAGCGGGACTGTCCGGGAGACCCAGTACTTC. Protein: CASKFSGTVRETQYF.

V usage is TRBV7-9 and J usage is TRBJ2-5; D tentatively fits TRBD1 or TRBD2 (5 bases each). Germline V lookup: CDR1 SEHNR, CDR2 FQNEAQ (reference sequence). The CDR3 spans 16 residues. V was clipped by 5 bases and J by 3 bases, with 19 bases between them. For the CDR3, the DNA is TGTGCCAGCAGCAACCCCGGGACGTTAAAGGAAGAGACCCAGTACTTC. This translates into CASSNPGTLKEETQYF.

The chain joins TRBV27 to TRBJ1-5; D not certain. Trimming took 5 bases from V and 0 from J, leaving 11 bases between them. The CDR3 is 15 amino acids. Germline CDR1 reads MNHEY; CDR2 reads SMNVEV (reference sequence). The CDR3 loop reads CASSKRRDSNQPQHF. The CDR3 nucleotides read TGTGCCAGCAGTAAACGCCGGGATAGCAATCAGCCCCAGCATTTT.

As DNA, the CDR3 is TGTGCCAGCAGCTTAGCGGGGGGGACCCCCTACAATGAGCAGTTCTTC. Residues: CASSLAGGTPYNEQFF. The chain has TRBV7-2 and TRBJ2-1; 7 bases are a match to TRBD2. The CDR3 runs 16 residues. Germline lookup yields CDR1 SGHTA and CDR2 FQGNSA. Trimming at V came to 0 bases and at J to 2 bases, leaving 4 bases not matched to a gene.

The chain has TRBV5-6 and TRBJ2-1; 7 nucleotides line up with TRBD2. CDR3 size: 13 residues. Germline CDR1 SGHDT, CDR2 YYEEEE. Trimming at V came to 3 bases and at J to 5 bases, leaving 2 bases not matched to a gene. The CDR3 sequence is CASSSLADNEQFF. The CDR3 bases are TGTGCCAGCAGCTCTCTAGCGGACAATGAGCAGTTCTTC.

The chain recombines TRBV7-2 with TRBJ1-2; the D gene is possibly TRBD1 (6 bases). The CDR3 consists of 14 residues. Germline V gene lookup returns CDR1 SGHTA and CDR2 FQGNSA. Trimming cost V 3 bases and J 4 bases, with 12 bases left between them. CDR3 nucleotides: TGTGCCAGCAGCTTGGACAGCCTTACCTATGGCTACACCTTC. Its translation: CASSLDSLTYGYTF.

This chain joins TRBV28 and TRBJ2-2; 8 nucleotides match TRBD1. From germline, CDR1 is MDHEN and CDR2 SYDVKM. V was pared by 5 bases and J by 1 base, with 12 bases of the junction left unmatched. This CDR3 region has 18 residues. CDR3 DNA sequence: TGTGCCAGCAGTCCCCATGTTTTCGGACAGGGGAACACCGGGGAGCTGTTTTTT. It is translated as CASSPHVFGQGNTGELFF.

J is TRBJ2-1 and V is TRBV6-2 or TRBV6-3, with D unresolved. Per the germline V gene, CDR1 is MNHEY and CDR2 is SVGEGT. The V end lost 2 bases, the J end lost 9 bases, and 5 bases lay between the germline ends. The CDR3 totals 11 residues. The CDR3 here is CASSYGFEQFF. CDR3 sequence (DNA): TGTGCCAGCAGTTACGGCTTTGAGCAGTTCTTC.

This clone occurred once. This sequence joins TRBV4-2 and TRBJ2-5, with TRBD1 as a possible D gene (7 bases). Germline CDR1 LGHNA, CDR2 YNFKEQ. This CDR3 region has 16 residues. Deletions cut 0 bases from V and 5 bases from J, with 16 bases between. The CDR3 protein is CASSQDRGTVQETQYF. In DNA, the CDR3 is TGTGCCAGCAGCCAAGATCGGGGGACAGTCCAGGAGACCCAGTACTTC.

The chain employs TRBV6-4 and TRBJ2-2; TRBD1 matches 10 bases. In germline, CDR1 is MRHNA, CDR2 SNTAGT. The CDR3 runs to 13 residues. The V segment lost 2 bases and the J segment 12 bases; nucleotides outside the gene matches: 3. This CDR3 is CASSDQTGGKLFF. The CDR3 DNA is TGTGCCAGCAGTGACCAGACAGGGGGCAAGCTGTTTTTT.

The chain recombines TRBV4-3 with TRBJ2-5; possibly TRBD1 or TRBD2 for D (5 bases each). There are 18 residues in the CDR3. The germline V and J ends were trimmed by 0 bases and 1 base, with 18 bases remaining between them. CDR1 is LGHNA, CDR2 YSLEER, per germline. CDR3 protein: CASSQEGSGTPIQETQYF. The CDR3 DNA sequence: TGCGCCAGCAGCCAAGAGGGGTCGGGGACCCCAATCCAAGAGACCCAGTACTTC.

V is TRBV6-6 and J is TRBJ2-2; TRBD1 is a possible D gene (6 bases). V dropped 0 bases and J dropped 8 bases, with 16 bases sitting between them. This CDR3 region has 16 residues. Per germline, CDR1 MNHNY and CDR2 SVGAGI (reference sequence). The CDR3 sequence is CASSYSDIRGTGELFF. The CDR3 DNA is TGTGCCAGCAGTTACTCGGATATCAGGGGAACGGGGGAGCTGTTTTTT.

In this sample, this clone turned up once. The chain combines TRBV28 with TRBJ2-7; D might be TRBD2 (6 bases). CDR1 MDHEN and CDR2 SYDVKM come from the germline V gene. Trimming left V 5 bases short and J 0 bases short, with 8 bases between. This CDR3 comprises 13 residues. CDR3 in DNA: TGTGCCAGCAGTGTGACTAGCTCCTACGAGCAGTACTTC. It codes for CASSVTSSYEQYF.